The 5 T cell receptor beta chains below were found in one sample sequenced in a study of blood T cell repertoires in COVID-19. Only in-frame clones appear in the TCRdb table, and some are missing; sequencing was by immunoSEQ multiplex PCR. The sample lists more than 300,000 clones; 70% to 90% were seen once. Sequenced material: PBMCs or T cells enriched from blood (not recorded which). The receptors originated from a woman aged 30 to 39 who had recovered from COVID-19.

The chain is built from TRBV19 and TRBJ1-5, with TRBD1 as a possible D gene (5 bases). This CDR3 comprises 15 residues. Per germline, CDR1 LNHDA and CDR2 SQIVND (reference sequence). V shed 2 bases and J shed 4 bases, with 12 bases lying between them. The CDR3 nucleotides are TGTGCCAGTAGTATAATTCAGGGCCCTAATCAGCCCCAGCATTTT. Protein product: CASSIIQGPNQPQHF.

The chain employs TRBV9 and TRBJ1-4; D gene ambiguous. V was cut by 4 bases and J by 0 bases, with 10 bases left in between. Germline values: CDR1 SGDLS, CDR2 YYNGEE. The CDR3 has 15 residues. This CDR3 is CASSPSGSTNEKLFF. The CDR3 DNA reads as TGTGCCAGCAGCCCCTCCGGGTCAACTAATGAAAAACTGTTTTTT.

The DNA for the CDR3 is TGTGCCAGCAGCTTGTTTGGGGCTGCAACTAATGAAAAACTGTTTTTT. Translation: CASSLFGAATNEKLFF. The rearrangement links TRBV5-6 to TRBJ1-4, with D perhaps TRBD1 (5 bases). The CDR3 runs to 16 residues. Trimming removed 1 base at V and 0 bases at J, with 10 bases between. In germline, CDR1 is SGHDT, CDR2 YYEEEE.

J is TRBJ1-1 and V is TRBV6-5, with TRBD1 matching over 8 bases. Losses at the gene ends were 6 bases for V and 5 bases for J; bases not matched to a gene: 5. The CDR3 is made up of 13 amino acids. The germline V gene has CDR1 MNHEY and CDR2 SVGAGI. Written as DNA, the CDR3 is TGTGCCAGCAGCTCAGGGGGCGTAACTGAAGCTTTCTTT. This sequence encodes CASSSGGVTEAFF.

V is TRBV2 and J is TRBJ1-4; D may be TRBD1 (5 bases). This CDR3 spans 16 amino acids. Between the trimmed V and J ends, which lost 0 bases and 7 bases, there was a span of 15 bases. Germline V gene data show CDR1 as SNHLY and CDR2 as FYNNEI. CDR3 protein: CASSEALPGILEKLFF. For the CDR3, the DNA is TGTGCCAGCAGTGAAGCGCTTCCAGGGATCCTTGAAAAACTGTTTTTT.